This T cell receptor (beta chain) was retrieved from a study of cytomegalovirus exposure and HLA in healthy donors. Study-level findings and limits: Looking again later, the authors saw that most CMV-associated TCR beta chains seemed HLA-restricted. Indistinguishable V segments such as TRBV6-2 and TRBV6-3 were excluded.

The study ran its PCR with 60 Vbeta and 13 Jbeta primers. Some clones are missing from TCRdb's copy, which holds only in-frame ones; the method was immunoSEQ multiplex PCR. The sample consists of 150,000 to 200,000 clones, around four fifths of them appearing once. Remarks on this clone: Its matching antigen is unknown.

This CDR3 is built from 15 residues. The germline gives CDR1 MNHEY, CDR2 SMNVEV (reference sequence). Deletions cut 3 bases from V and 0 bases from J, with 11 bases between. This receptor was taken from a girl aged 2-15 years in good health and CMV-seropositive. The sample comprised PBMCs. V and J are TRBV27 and TRBJ1-1, with D possibly matching TRBD1 (5 bases). The CDR3 DNA is TGTGCCAGCAGTTTGAGGGGAGGCATGAACACTGAAGCTTTCTTT. This codes for CASSLRGGMNTEAFF.